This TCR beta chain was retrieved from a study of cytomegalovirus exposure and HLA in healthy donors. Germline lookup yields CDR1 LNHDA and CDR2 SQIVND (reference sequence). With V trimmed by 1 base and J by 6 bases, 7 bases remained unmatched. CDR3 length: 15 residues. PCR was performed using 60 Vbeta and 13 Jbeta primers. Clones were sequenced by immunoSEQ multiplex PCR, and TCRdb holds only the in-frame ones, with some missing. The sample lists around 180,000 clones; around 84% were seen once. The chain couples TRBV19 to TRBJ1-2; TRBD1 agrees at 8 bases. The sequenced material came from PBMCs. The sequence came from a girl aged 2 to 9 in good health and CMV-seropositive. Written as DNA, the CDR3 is TGTGCCAGTAGTATAGGTAGACAGGGGAAACATGGCTACACCTTC. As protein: CASSIGRQGKHGYTF.